The 31 T cell receptor beta chains reported below all come from one sample, sequenced in a study of OX40 agonist ivuxolimab in advanced cancers. The repertoire was sequenced with immunoSEQ multiplex PCR; TCRdb's copy has only in-frame clones and lacks some. The table records 70,000 or so clones, around 91% of them present only once. Material: CD4+ or CD8+ T cells sorted from blood, obtained in a trial of the OX40 agonist ivuxolimab. The receptor set was obtained from an adult with an advanced solid tumor such as melanoma, head and neck, liver or kidney cancer.

The V call is TRBV5-1, the J call TRBJ2-7; 11 bases line up with TRBD2. Germline lookup yields CDR1 SGHRS and CDR2 YFSETQ. The length of the CDR3 is 15 residues. V lost 4 bases to trimming and J lost 5 bases; unmatched junction nucleotides: 8. CDR3 region: CASSPIAGGVDEQYF. CDR3 DNA sequence: TGCGCCAGCAGCCCGATAGCGGGAGGGGTGGACGAGCAGTACTTC.

This clone turned up a few times. This sequence joins TRBV7-3 and TRBJ1-5, with TRBD1 as a possible D gene (5 bases). The CDR3 length is 16 residues. Germline V gives CDR1 SGHTA, CDR2 FQGTGA. V was trimmed by 2 bases and J by 3 bases, leaving 14 bases between them. Here the CDR3 reads CASSLWGRGNNQPQHF. The CDR3 DNA follows: TGTGCCAGCAGCTTATGGGGGAGAGGGAACAATCAGCCCCAGCATTTT. Variable domain in full (rest from reference TRBV7-3 and TRBJ1-5): GAGVSQTPSNKVTEKGKYVELRCDPISGHTALYWYRQSLGQGPEFLIYFQGTGAADDSGLPNDRFFAVRPEGSVSTLKIQRTERGDSAVYLCASSLWGRGNNQPQHFGDGTRLSIL.

This clone appeared a few times. V is TRBV7-2 and J is TRBJ2-7; 11 nucleotides agree with TRBD1. Germline V lookup: CDR1 SGHTA, CDR2 FQGNSA. Losses at the gene ends were 5 bases for V and 2 bases for J; bases not matched to a gene: 2. The CDR3 is made up of 14 amino acids. The CDR3 spells CASSQDRGPYEQYF. The CDR3 coding sequence is TGTGCCAGCAGCCAGGACAGGGGGCCCTACGAGCAGTACTTC.

The chain joins TRBV29-1 to TRBJ1-2; TRBD1 is a possible D gene (5 bases). The CDR3 sequence is 14 residues long. Germline V gives CDR1 SQVTM, CDR2 ANQGSEA. Trimming left V 1 base short and J 4 bases short, with 13 bases between. DNA of the CDR3: TGCAGCGTTGAAGGGCAGGGTGACTTCTATGGCTACACCTTC. Translation: CSVEGQGDFYGYTF.

J is TRBJ1-1 and V is TRBV5-8; 8 nucleotides line up with TRBD1. Germline CDR1 reads SGHTS; CDR2 reads YDEGEE. The CDR3 sequence is 15 residues long. Trimming at V came to 1 base and at J to 6 bases, leaving 8 bases not matched to a gene. The CDR3 protein is CASSLTDRVTPEAFF. In DNA form, the CDR3 reads TGTGCCAGCAGCTTGACGGACAGGGTCACCCCTGAAGCTTTCTTT.

The rearrangement joins TRBV13 to TRBJ2-7; D is uncertain. Trimming shortened V by 2 bases and J by 4 bases, and 3 bases separated the two germline ends. The CDR3 extends over 11 amino acids. CDR1 PRHDT and CDR2 FYEKMQ come from the germline V gene (reference sequence). CDR3 in DNA: TGTGCCAGCAGCTTATTTTACGAGCAGTACTTC. It yields the protein CASSLFYEQYF.

V and J are TRBV5-1 and TRBJ2-4; TRBD1 matches at 7 bases. This CDR3 contains 13 residues. With V trimmed by 5 bases and J by 5 bases, 4 bases remained unmatched. The V gene's germline CDR1 is SGHRS and CDR2 YFSETQ. The CDR3 here is CASSWGTENIQYF. The CDR3 bases are TGCGCCAGCAGTTGGGGGACAGAAAACATTCAGTACTTC.

The chain employs TRBV27 and TRBJ2-7; 9 bases agree with TRBD2. The germline CDR1 and CDR2 sequences are MNHEY and SMNVEV (reference sequence). With V trimmed by 6 bases and J by 2 bases, 5 bases remained unmatched. The CDR3 has 14 residues. The CDR3 is CASRNSGGTYEQYF. The CDR3 DNA sequence: TGTGCCAGCAGAAATAGCGGGGGAACCTACGAGCAGTACTTC.

This clone was observed a single time. V and J are TRBV4-1 and TRBJ2-4, with D possibly being TRBD1 or TRBD2 (6 bases each). CDR1 is MGHRA and CDR2 is YSYEKL in the germline V gene. CDR3 length: 15 amino acids. Trimming took off 3 bases at V and 0 bases at J, with 9 bases between the two ends. The CDR3 DNA is TGCGCCAGCAGCCAGGGGGGCCCAGCCAAAAACATTCAGTACTTC. This codes for CASSQGGPAKNIQYF.

This clone has a single count. The chain carries TRBV4-1 and TRBJ1-2; 7 nucleotides match TRBD1. The CDR3 has 13 residues. The germline V gene encodes CDR1 MGHRA and CDR2 YSYEKL. V dropped 4 bases and J dropped 7; count of bases not matched to a gene: 6. CDR3 protein: CASSLRGGFGYTF. Here the CDR3 DNA reads TGCGCCAGCAGCCTGAGAGGGGGCTTTGGCTACACCTTC.

The gene calls are TRBV5-4 and TRBJ2-7; tentative D call: TRBD2 (6 bases). The CDR3 loop spans 15 amino acids. The germline CDR1 and CDR2 sequences are SGHNT and YYREEE (reference sequence). V shed 0 bases and J shed 0 bases, with 10 bases lying between them. The CDR3 DNA reads as TGTGCCAGCAGCTTGGCCGGGAGCCGCTCCTACGAGCAGTACTTC. It is translated as CASSLAGSRSYEQYF.

This clone was seen a single time. This chain links TRBV7-3 with TRBJ2-1; TRBD1 aligns across 9 bases. From germline, CDR1 is SGHTA and CDR2 FQGTGA. The CDR3 has 14 amino acids. The junction had 5 bases not matched to a gene; V was cut back by 5 bases and J by 6 bases. CDR3 bases: TGTGCCAGCAGCACGACAGGGGGTCTCAATGAGCAGTTCTTC. Translated: CASSTTGGLNEQFF.

The chain employs TRBV5-1 and TRBJ2-1, with a possible D match to TRBD2 (5 bases). V lost 4 bases and J lost 5, with 10 bases in between. The CDR3 is 13 residues long. In germline, CDR1 is SGHRS, CDR2 YFSETQ. In DNA form, the CDR3 reads TGCGCCAGCAGCCCGGGGTCGGACAATGAGCAGTTCTTC. This gives the protein CASSPGSDNEQFF.

This clone was observed a single time. The chain carries TRBV28 and TRBJ2-3; possible D gene TRBD2, 6 bases. Per germline, CDR1 MDHEN and CDR2 SYDVKM. V lost 2 bases, J lost 0 bases, and 15 bases lay in between. The CDR3 has 17 amino acids. CDR3 sequence: CASSLVASATSTDTQYF. CDR3 coding DNA: TGTGCCAGCAGTTTAGTGGCTAGCGCAACTAGCACAGATACGCAGTATTTT.

V and J are TRBV5-1 and TRBJ2-7; TRBD2 aligns across 8 bases. Trimming at V came to 1 base and at J to 5 bases, leaving 2 bases not matched to a gene. This CDR3 is built from 13 residues. CDR1 and CDR2 from the germline V gene are SGHRS and YFSETQ. Here the CDR3 reads CASSLSGGNEQYF. The CDR3, as DNA: TGCGCCAGCAGCTTGTCGGGAGGGAACGAGCAGTACTTC.

The V call is TRBV6-5, the J call TRBJ2-7; 9 bases map to TRBD1. Looked up from germline, CDR1 is MNHEY and CDR2 is SVGAGI. The CDR3 runs 15 residues. Trimming took 0 bases from V and 4 from J; bases not matched to a gene: 4. For the CDR3, the DNA is TGTGCCAGCAGTTACTCCGGGACAGGGCAATACGAGCAGTACTTC. It codes for CASSYSGTGQYEQYF.

The gene calls are TRBV6-6 and TRBJ2-5, with a tentative D call TRBD1 (6 bases). Germline loops: CDR1 MNHNY, CDR2 SVGAGI (reference sequence). CDR3 size: 14 residues. The V gene lost 6 bases and the J gene lost 5 bases, with 16 bases spanning the gap. In nucleotides, the CDR3 is TGTGCCAGCAGCTCCTACAGGGATGGGGAGACCCAGTACTTC. The encoded protein is CASSSYRDGETQYF.

The V gene is TRBV9, the J gene TRBJ1-5; unclear D gene. The germline V and J ends were trimmed by 4 bases and 0 bases, with 11 bases remaining between them. CDR1 and CDR2 (germline): SGDLS, YYNGEE. The CDR3 consists of 15 residues. CDR3 sequence (DNA): TGTGCCAGCAGCTCAACGACCAATAGCAATCAGCCCCAGCATTTT. It yields the protein CASSSTTNSNQPQHF.

The rearrangement joins TRBV6-5 to TRBJ2-7; the match to TRBD1 covers 7 bases. The CDR3 spans 15 residues. Trimming took 5 bases from V and 6 from J; bases not matched to a gene: 13. In germline, CDR1 is MNHEY, CDR2 SVGAGI. CDR3 region: CASSPGRQGSSEQYF. The CDR3 nucleotides are TGTGCCAGCAGTCCAGGAAGACAGGGCTCGAGCGAGCAGTACTTC.

The chain uses TRBV5-1 and TRBJ2-7; 10 nucleotides agree with TRBD2. CDR1 and CDR2 (germline): SGHRS, YFSETQ. The V segment lost 4 bases and the J segment 5 bases; nucleotides outside the gene matches: 6. The CDR3 loop spans 14 amino acids. The CDR3 nucleotides read TGCGCCAGCAGCCCGAGCGGGAGGGCCGACGAGCAGTACTTC. Translated, it gives CASSPSGRADEQYF.

In the case of this clone: The DNA is left out, because the CDR3 cannot be placed on it with certainty; the CDR3 is given as TCRdb lists it. The rearrangement links TRBV2 to TRBJ2-5; whether TRBD2, the table's D call, matches the DNA was not checked. Germline lookup yields CDR1 SNHLY and CDR2 FYNNEI. The CDR3 is made up of 15 amino acids, end residues included. The CDR3 is CASSEFGNGGETQYF.

In its sample, this clone was seen once. V gene TRBV5-1 combines with J gene TRBJ2-5; TRBD2 aligns across 8 bases. Germline V gives CDR1 SGHRS, CDR2 YFSETQ. The CDR3 totals 15 residues. J lost 3 bases, V lost 1 base, and 5 bases had no gene match. The CDR3 loop is CASSLIPGGEETQYF. For the CDR3, the DNA is TGCGCCAGCAGCTTGATTCCGGGAGGGGAAGAGACCCAGTACTTC.

This chain connects TRBV5-4 to TRBJ2-3; 12 bases map to TRBD2. J was trimmed by 6 bases and V by 0 bases; bases with no gene match: 8. Germline assignment: CDR1 SGHNT and CDR2 YYREEE (reference sequence). This CDR3 region has 17 residues. CDR3 DNA: TGTGCCAGCAGCTTGGCCGGAGGACTAGCGGGGTGGGATACGCAGTATTTT. This gives the protein CASSLAGGLAGWDTQYF.

This clone was found once. The V and J genes are TRBV28 and TRBJ2-7; D possibly corresponds to TRBD2 (6 bases). CDR1 is MDHEN, CDR2 SYDVKM, per germline. The V and J ends lost 6 bases and 0 bases respectively, with 18 bases between them. The CDR3 has 16 amino acids. CDR3: CASSSRAAGPSYEQYF. The CDR3 DNA reads as TGTGCCAGCAGCAGCCGTGCTGCGGGGCCCTCCTACGAGCAGTACTTC.

The V call is TRBV5-6, the J call TRBJ2-7; the match to TRBD1 covers 11 bases. Germline CDR1 reads SGHDT; CDR2 reads YYEEEE. The V and J ends lost 4 bases and 3 bases, in that order; junction bases with no gene match: 3. This CDR3 comprises 14 residues. The CDR3, as DNA: TGTGCCAGCAGCCGGGGACAGGGGGTCTACGAGCAGTACTTC. This translates into CASSRGQGVYEQYF.

The chain joins TRBV11-3 to TRBJ2-1, with TRBD2 matching over 7 bases. The CDR3 has 15 amino acids. Germline CDR1 is SGHNT and CDR2 is YENEEA. Germline trimming cut 1 base from V and 4 bases from J; bases unmatched to any gene: 4. The CDR3 reads CASSLVLAAYNEQFF. The CDR3 DNA is TGTGCCAGCAGCTTAGTTCTAGCGGCATACAATGAGCAGTTCTTC.

This chain connects TRBV10-2 to TRBJ2-7; 8 positions match TRBD2. This CDR3 contains 14 residues. CDR1 is WSHSY and CDR2 is SAAADI in the germline V gene. V dropped 3 bases and J dropped 6; count of bases not matched to a gene: 7. DNA for the CDR3: TGCGCCAGCAGTGATCAAGCGGGAGTACGCGAGCAGTACTTC. Residues: CASSDQAGVREQYF.

This rearrangement joins TRBV18 to TRBJ1-4; D remains ambiguous. CDR3 length: 16 amino acids. Trimming cost V 3 bases and J 0 bases, with 11 bases left between them. In germline, CDR1 is KGHSH, CDR2 LQKENI. The CDR3 DNA reads TGTGCCAGCTCACCTTCGGCAGCGGCAACTAATGAAAAACTGTTTTTT. This encodes CASSPSAAATNEKLFF.

The chain carries TRBV6-5 and TRBJ2-3; either TRBD1 or TRBD2 may fit D (5 bases each). Germline CDR1 MNHEY, CDR2 SVGAGI. V lost 6 bases to trimming and J lost 2 bases, with 15 bases between them. The CDR3 extends over 15 amino acids. Here the CDR3 reads CASRGRTRITDTQYF. The CDR3 DNA sequence: TGTGCCAGCAGGGGACGAACTCGGATCACAGATACGCAGTATTTT.

J is TRBJ1-3 and V is TRBV28, with D possibly TRBD1 on 6 matching bases. CDR1 and CDR2 from the germline V gene are MDHEN and SYDVKM. The CDR3 consists of 16 residues. V gave up 3 bases and J gave up 0 bases, with 12 bases separating them. CDR3 bases: TGTGCCAGCAGTTTCCCCACAGGGACCTCTGGAAACACCATATATTTT. This gives the protein CASSFPTGTSGNTIYF.

The chain joins TRBV7-3 to TRBJ2-2; 7 bases align to TRBD1. The CDR3 has 15 amino acids. The trim removed 5 bases at V and 4 bases at J, leaving 7 bases unmatched. Germline-derived CDR1 and CDR2 are SGHTA and FQGTGA. The chain's CDR3 is CASSPGQPGTGELFF. The CDR3 region has the DNA TGTGCCAGCAGCCCGGGACAGCCCGGCACCGGGGAGCTGTTTTTT. The full variable domain, completed using reference TRBV7-3 and TRBJ2-2, is GAGVSQTPSNKVTEKGKYVELRCDPISGHTALYWYRQSLGQGPEFLIYFQGTGAADDSGLPNDRFFAVRPEGSVSTLKIQRTERGDSAVYLCASSPGQPGTGELFFGEGSRLTVL.